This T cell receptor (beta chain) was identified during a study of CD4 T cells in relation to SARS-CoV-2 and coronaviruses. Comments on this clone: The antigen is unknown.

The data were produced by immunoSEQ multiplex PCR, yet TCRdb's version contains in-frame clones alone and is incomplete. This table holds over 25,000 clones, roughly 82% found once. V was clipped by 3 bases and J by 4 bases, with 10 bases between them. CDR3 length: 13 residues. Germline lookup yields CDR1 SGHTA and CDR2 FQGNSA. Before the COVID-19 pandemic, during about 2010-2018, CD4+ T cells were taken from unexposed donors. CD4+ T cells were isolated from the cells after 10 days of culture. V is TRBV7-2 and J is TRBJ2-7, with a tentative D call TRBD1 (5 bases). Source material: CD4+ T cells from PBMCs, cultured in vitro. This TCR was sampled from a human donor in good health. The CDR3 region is CASSFQGSYEQYF. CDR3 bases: TGTGCCAGCAGCTTTCAGGGTTCATACGAGCAGTACTTC.